One and the same sample provided the 9 T cell receptor beta chains below, sequenced in a study of technical replicates of blood from a few donors. The data were produced by immunoSEQ multiplex PCR, yet TCRdb's version contains in-frame clones alone and is incomplete. The sample has tens of thousands of clones; around 94% are singletons. The material sequenced was T cells isolated from PBMCs. Receptor source: a human donor in good health.

This rearrangement joins TRBV6-5 to TRBJ2-7, with a possible D match to TRBD1 (6 bases). The CDR3 sequence is 14 residues long. V dropped 5 bases and J dropped 2 bases, with 13 bases sitting between them. The V gene's germline CDR1 is MNHEY and CDR2 SVGAGI. The CDR3 nucleotides are TGTGCCAGCAGTCCCAGGGACACGGCCTACGAGCAGTACTTC. Its protein product is CASSPRDTAYEQYF.

The chain joins TRBV25-1 to TRBJ2-7; TRBD1 might be the D (6 bases). The CDR3 extends over 15 amino acids. Germline loops: CDR1 MGHDK, CDR2 SYGVNS. The V end lost 1 base, the J end lost 0 bases, and 10 bases lay between the germline ends. The CDR3 DNA sequence: TGTGCCAGCAGTGAATCAGGGGCGCACTCCTACGAGCAGTACTTC. It encodes CASSESGAHSYEQYF.

The chain joins TRBV27 to TRBJ1-2; D perhaps matches TRBD1 (5 bases). V was clipped by 5 bases and J by 6 bases, with 19 bases between them. Looked up from germline, CDR1 is MNHEY and CDR2 is SMNVEV (reference sequence). The CDR3 spans 15 residues. The CDR3 region has the DNA TGTGCCAGCAGTCCGGGTGCCAGGGCTATTAATGGCTACACCTTC. It codes for CASSPGARAINGYTF.

Regarding this clone: A junction boundary mismatches the germline segment, possibly from a read error. This chain joins TRBV4-1 and TRBJ2-5, with 8 nucleotides matching TRBD2. Germline V CDR1 and CDR2: MGHRA, YSYEKL. The length of the CDR3 is 14 residues. The DNA of the CDR3 is TGCGCCAGCAGCCAAGATTTAGCGGGACTACGGGAGAACTTC. This translates into CASSQDLAGLRENF.

The J gene is TRBJ2-7, the V gene TRBV15; 7 positions match TRBD1. The V gene end was trimmed by 5 bases and the J gene end by 0 bases; junction bases not matched to a gene: 7. This CDR3 is built from 15 residues. Germline CDR1 is LNHNV and CDR2 is YYDKDF (reference sequence). The CDR3 loop reads CATSRGQESSYEQYF. The CDR3 nucleotides read TGTGCCACCAGCCGAGGACAGGAAAGCTCCTACGAGCAGTACTTC. Drawing the rest from reference TRBV15 and TRBJ2-7, the complete variable domain is DAMVIQNPRYQVTQFGKPVTLSCSQTLNHNVMYWYQQKSSQAPKLLFHYYDKDFNNEADTPDNFQSRRPNTSFCFLDIRSPGLGDTAMYLCATSRGQESSYEQYFGPGTRLTVT.

This clone appeared a single time. The chain links TRBV5-8 to TRBJ2-5; 10 bases map to TRBD2. Trimming took 4 bases from V and 4 from J; bases not matched to a gene: 4. Germline-derived CDR1 and CDR2 are SGHTS and YDEGEE. The CDR3 is made up of 14 amino acids. The CDR3 coding sequence is TGTGCCAGCAGCCGCCGACTAGCGGGAGAGACCCAGTACTTC. This codes for CASSRRLAGETQYF.

The chain carries TRBV29-1 and TRBJ2-7, with 8 bases identical to TRBD1. Germline V lookup: CDR1 SQVTM, CDR2 ANQGSEA. Trimming cost V 1 base and J 2 bases; bases outside gene matches: 7. The CDR3 totals 15 residues. In DNA, the CDR3 is TGCAGCGTTGAAGTCGTTGTGACAGGGGCCTACGAGCAGTACTTC. Its protein is CSVEVVVTGAYEQYF.

V usage is TRBV6-5 and J usage is TRBJ1-2, with a possible D match to TRBD1 (6 bases). V was trimmed by 6 bases and J by 6 bases, leaving 17 bases between them. The germline gives CDR1 MNHEY, CDR2 SVGAGI. This CDR3 spans 14 amino acids. CDR3 sequence reads: CASSYRQARNGYTF. Written as DNA, the CDR3 is TGTGCCAGCAGCTACAGACAGGCCAGGAATGGCTACACCTTC.

The chain couples TRBV4-1 to TRBJ2-7; the match to TRBD2 covers 11 bases. Germline V lookup: CDR1 MGHRA, CDR2 YSYEKL. V lost 2 bases and J lost 3; bases outside the gene matches: 12. CDR3 length: 18 residues. The CDR3 loop reads CASSQLHLQGLADYEQYF. CDR3 in DNA: TGCGCCAGCAGCCAACTACACTTACAGGGACTAGCGGACTACGAGCAGTACTTC.